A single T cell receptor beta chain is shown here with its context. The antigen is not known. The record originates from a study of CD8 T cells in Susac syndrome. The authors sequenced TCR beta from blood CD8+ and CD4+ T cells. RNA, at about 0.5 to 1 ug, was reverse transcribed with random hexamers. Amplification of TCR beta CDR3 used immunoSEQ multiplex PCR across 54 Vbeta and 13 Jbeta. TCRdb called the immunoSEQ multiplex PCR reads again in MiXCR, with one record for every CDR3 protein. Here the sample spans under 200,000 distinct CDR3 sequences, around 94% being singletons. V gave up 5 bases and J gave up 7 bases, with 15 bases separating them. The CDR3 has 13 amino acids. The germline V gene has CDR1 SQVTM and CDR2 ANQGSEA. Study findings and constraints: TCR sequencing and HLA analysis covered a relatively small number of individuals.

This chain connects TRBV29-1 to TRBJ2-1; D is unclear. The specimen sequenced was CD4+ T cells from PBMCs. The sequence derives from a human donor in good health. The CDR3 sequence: CSVPFLVGNEQFF. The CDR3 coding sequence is TGCAGCGTTCCTTTTTTAGTAGGGAATGAGCAGTTCTTC.